This TCR beta chain derives from a study of STAT5B mutations in CD4+ large granular lymphocyte leukemia. Trimming stripped 0 bases from V and 2 bases from J, with 11 bases between. Germline-derived CDR1 and CDR2 are GTSNPN and SVGIG (reference sequence). The CDR3 extends over 15 amino acids. Sequencing used immunoSEQ multiplex PCR; TCRdb keeps in-frame clones, though not all of them. Here the sample spans around 23,000 clones, around three quarters being singletons. Control samples were healthy donors' buffy coats. Sequencing input: CD4+ T cells from blood buffy coats. This receptor was obtained from a human donor in good health. This chain links TRBV30 with TRBJ1-3, with a tentative D call TRBD1 (6 bases). CDR3 protein: CAWSVGGAAGNTIYF. The DNA for the CDR3 is TGTGCCTGGAGTGTCGGGGGCGCGGCTGGAAACACCATATATTTT.